The TCR beta chain described here comes from a study of blood T cells in healthy people across ages. Findings of the study overall: PBMCs went unsorted, and a conclusive naive versus antigen-experienced comparison was therefore prevented. Measured against age, TCR beta diversity per million T cells decreased in a roughly linear manner. Strong correlation was found linking TCR beta diversity to naive T cell percentage.

Whenever a sample was processed, at least 6 million PBMCs were isolated. It was with a sample-barcoded 5' primer and a J-beta primer mix that a second PCR of roughly 7 to 12 cycles was run. Via MiXCR, TCRdb re-called the 5' RACE reads, giving one row per CDR3 protein. The table has about 730,000 distinct CDR3 sequences, 35% to 45% seen once; the top ten hold roughly 20%. Trimming removed 2 bases at V and 6 bases at J, with 17 bases between. Looked up from germline, CDR1 is SQVTM and CDR2 is ANQGSEA. The CDR3 covers 15 residues. Concerning this clonotype: Antigen unknown.

The sequenced material came from blood. V and J are TRBV29-1 and TRBJ2-1; TRBD2 might be the D (5 bases). The receptor was derived from a woman aged 60-75 years in good health. The chain's CDR3 is CSVERGLAEGNEQFF. The DNA of the CDR3 is TGCAGCGTTGAACGGGGTCTAGCCGAGGGCAATGAGCAGTTCTTC.